Described below is a single T cell receptor (beta chain) sequence and its context. Looked up from germline, CDR1 is SGHRS and CDR2 is YFSETQ. J gave up 7 bases and V 0 bases, and 9 bases lay outside the gene matches. CDR3 length equals 16 residues. These data originate in a study of patients and donors after allogeneic stem cell transplantation. TCRdb reprocessed the RT-PCR reads via MiXCR and lists one record per CDR3 protein. The sample shows roughly 200,000 distinct CDR3 sequences, around 40% of them seen only once. The receptor was derived from a human donor who was either an allogeneic HSCT recipient or a stem cell or donor lymphocyte infusion donor (not recorded which). It is not recorded whose cells these are; they may come from a transplant donor. The chain combines TRBV5-1 with TRBJ1-4, with 7 nucleotides matching TRBD1. Material for sequencing was blood, either unsorted or a sorted T cell fraction (not recorded which). CDR3 sequence: CASSLGRGLHLEKLFF. The DNA of the CDR3 is TGCGCCAGCAGCTTGGGTAGGGGGCTACACCTTGAAAAACTGTTTTTT.